The source of this T cell receptor beta chain is a study of blood T cell repertoires in COVID-19. Assay used: immunoSEQ multiplex PCR; TCRdb lists only in-frame clones, some missing. Of approximately 230,000 clones in the sample, 85% to 90% were seen once. The sequencing sample was made of PBMCs or T cells enriched from blood (not recorded which). This TCR was sampled from a man in his late teens or twenties who had recovered from COVID-19.

The DNA of the CDR3 is TGTGCCAGCAGTTATTCCGGACAGGGACGTGAAGCTTTCTTT. Its protein is CASSYSGQGREAFF. The chain recombines TRBV6-5 with TRBJ1-1; 8 bases are a match to TRBD1. The CDR3 length is 14 residues. Germline V gene data show CDR1 as MNHEY and CDR2 as SVGAGI. V shed 3 bases, J shed 7 bases, and the junction held 7 bases outside the gene matches.